Below, 4 T cell receptor beta chains from the same sample are listed, as sequenced in a study of shared clonotypes between healthy human individuals. Profiled with immunoSEQ multiplex PCR; TCRdb holds only in-frame clones, not every one. Of millions of clones listed, more than 80% are singletons. Input material: naive CD4+ T cells from PBMCs. As to subset: CD45RA+ positively selected. The receptor set was obtained from a man in his late teens or twenties in good health. Some clones in this sample may be carry-over from other donors' samples.

The gene calls are TRBV25-1 and TRBJ2-6, with a possible D match to TRBD2 (6 bases). The CDR3 contains 18 residues. The germline gives CDR1 MGHDK, CDR2 SYGVNS. V lost 5 bases, J lost 0 bases, and 17 bases lay in between. In DNA, the CDR3 is TGTGCCAGCAGTCCTCGGGGCGGGGACCCCTCTGGGGCCAACGTCCTGACTTTC. Its protein product is CASSPRGGDPSGANVLTF.

J is TRBJ2-5 and V is TRBV5-1, with 10 nucleotides matching TRBD1. V gave up 4 bases and J gave up 2 bases; unmatched junction bases: 8. CDR1 and CDR2 from the germline V gene are SGHRS and YFSETQ. There are 16 residues in the CDR3. This CDR3 is CASSPRGQGVQETQYF. In nucleotides, the CDR3 is TGCGCCAGCAGCCCCCGCGGACAGGGGGTTCAAGAGACCCAGTACTTC.

This clone was observed a single time. The CDR3 loop is CASIRGGYGYTF. As DNA, the CDR3 is TGTGCCAGCATCCGAGGGGGTTATGGCTACACCTTC. This chain links TRBV5-8 with TRBJ1-2, with D maybe TRBD1 (6 bases). The CDR3 length is 12 residues. V lost 6 bases and J lost 5, with 11 bases in between. Per germline, CDR1 SGHTS and CDR2 YDEGEE.

The chain carries TRBV29-1 and TRBJ2-7; 9 nucleotides line up with TRBD1. The junction had 3 bases not matched to a gene; V was cut back by 4 bases and J by 5 bases. Germline values: CDR1 SQVTM, CDR2 ANQGSEA. CDR3 length: 12 residues. CDR3 bases: TGCAGCGTTGGACAGGGGGTCAACGAGCAGTACTTC. It specifies CSVGQGVNEQYF.